This T cell receptor (beta chain) was sequenced for a study of response to subunit inactivated influenza vaccine. The study, taken as a whole, reports: A suggestion made by the authors is that each seasonal influenza vaccination recruits few new T cells.

TCRdb analysed the RT-PCR reads with MiXCR anew, one entry per CDR3 protein. The data hold under 550,000 distinct CDR3 sequences, with less than 8% observed a single time. On this clonotype itself: The antigen is unknown.

The source of this sequence is a man between 50 and 75 years old who received an inactivated influenza vaccine. The source material was PBMCs from blood, sampled less than 25 months after vaccination.

The DNA of the CDR3 is TGTGCCAGCAGTTATTTGGGTCTCGCTGGGGCCAACGTCCTGACTTTC. Its translation: CASSYLGLAGANVLTF. The chain joins TRBV6-5 to TRBJ2-6; D is unclear. The V and J ends lost 3 bases and 2 bases respectively, with 11 bases between them. Germline CDR1 MNHEY, CDR2 SVGAGI. The CDR3 length is 16 residues.